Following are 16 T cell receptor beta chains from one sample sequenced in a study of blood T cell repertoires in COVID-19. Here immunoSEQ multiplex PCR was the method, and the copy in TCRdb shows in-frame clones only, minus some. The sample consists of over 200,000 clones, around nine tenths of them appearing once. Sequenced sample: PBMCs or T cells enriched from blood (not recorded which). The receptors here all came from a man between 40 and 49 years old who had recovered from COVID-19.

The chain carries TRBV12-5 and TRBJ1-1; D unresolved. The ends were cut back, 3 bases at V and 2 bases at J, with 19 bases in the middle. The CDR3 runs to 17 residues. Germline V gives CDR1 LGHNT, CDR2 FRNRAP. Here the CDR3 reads CASGFSTGERENTEAFF. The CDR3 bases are TGTGCTAGTGGTTTTTCAACCGGGGAACGGGAAAACACTGAAGCTTTCTTT.

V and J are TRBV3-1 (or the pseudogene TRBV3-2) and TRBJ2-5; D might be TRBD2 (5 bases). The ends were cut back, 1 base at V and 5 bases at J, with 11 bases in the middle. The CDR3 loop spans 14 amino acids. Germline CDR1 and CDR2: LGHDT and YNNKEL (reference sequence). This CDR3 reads CASSQAVRDETQYF. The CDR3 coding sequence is TGTGCCAGCAGCCAAGCCGTCCGGGATGAGACCCAGTACTTC.

CDR3 region: CASSLGLAGPYNEQFF. The CDR3 region has the DNA TGTGCCAGCAGTTTGGGACTAGCGGGGCCCTACAATGAGCAGTTCTTC. V usage is TRBV27 and J usage is TRBJ2-1, with 13 nucleotides matching TRBD2. The CDR3 totals 16 residues. Germline V gene lookup returns CDR1 MNHEY and CDR2 SMNVEV (reference sequence). Germline trimming cut 3 bases from V and 2 bases from J; bases unmatched to any gene: 1.

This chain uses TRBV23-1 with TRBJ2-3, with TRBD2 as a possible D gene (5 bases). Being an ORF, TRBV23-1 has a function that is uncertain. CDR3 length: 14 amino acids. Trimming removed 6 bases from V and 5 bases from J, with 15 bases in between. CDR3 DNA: TGCGCCAGCAGGGTCCGGACTCTGGGAGATACGCAGTATTTT. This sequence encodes CASRVRTLGDTQYF.

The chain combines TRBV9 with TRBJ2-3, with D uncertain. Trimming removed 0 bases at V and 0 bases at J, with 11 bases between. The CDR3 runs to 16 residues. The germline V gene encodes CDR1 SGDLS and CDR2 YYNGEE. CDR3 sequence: CASSVGTFPSTDTQYF. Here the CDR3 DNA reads TGTGCCAGCAGCGTAGGCACTTTCCCTAGCACAGATACGCAGTATTTT.

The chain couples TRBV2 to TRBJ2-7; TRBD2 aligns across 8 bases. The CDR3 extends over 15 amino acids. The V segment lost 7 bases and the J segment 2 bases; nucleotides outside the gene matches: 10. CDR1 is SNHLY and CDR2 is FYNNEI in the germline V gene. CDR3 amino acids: CASTILAGRAYEQYF. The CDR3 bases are TGTGCCAGCACTATCCTAGCGGGCCGGGCCTACGAGCAGTACTTC.

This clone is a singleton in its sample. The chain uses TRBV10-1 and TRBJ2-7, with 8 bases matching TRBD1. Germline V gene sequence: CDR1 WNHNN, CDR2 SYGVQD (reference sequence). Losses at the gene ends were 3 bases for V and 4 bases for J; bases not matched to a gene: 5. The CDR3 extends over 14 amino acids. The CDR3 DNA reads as TGCGCCAGCAGTGACGGCAGGGGGCCGTACGAGCAGTACTTC. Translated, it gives CASSDGRGPYEQYF.

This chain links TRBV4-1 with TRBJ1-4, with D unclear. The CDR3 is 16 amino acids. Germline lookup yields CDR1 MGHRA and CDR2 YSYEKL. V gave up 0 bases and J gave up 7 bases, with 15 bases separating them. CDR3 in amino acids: CASSQDTRFWSEKLFF. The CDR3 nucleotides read TGCGCCAGCAGCCAAGACACACGTTTTTGGAGTGAAAAACTGTTTTTT.

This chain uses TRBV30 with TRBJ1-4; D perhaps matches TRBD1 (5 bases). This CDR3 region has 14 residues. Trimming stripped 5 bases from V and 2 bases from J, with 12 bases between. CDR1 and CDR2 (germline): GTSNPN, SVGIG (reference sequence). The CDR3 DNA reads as TGTGCCTGGGTAGGGGACTCGACTAATGAAAAACTGTTTTTT. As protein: CAWVGDSTNEKLFF. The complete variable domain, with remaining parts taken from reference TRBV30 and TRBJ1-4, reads SQTIHQWPATLVQPVGSPLSLECTVEGTSNPNLYWYRQAAGRGLQLLFYSVGIGQISSEVPQNLSASRPQDRQFILSSKKLLLSDSGFYLCAWVGDSTNEKLFFGSGTQLSVL.

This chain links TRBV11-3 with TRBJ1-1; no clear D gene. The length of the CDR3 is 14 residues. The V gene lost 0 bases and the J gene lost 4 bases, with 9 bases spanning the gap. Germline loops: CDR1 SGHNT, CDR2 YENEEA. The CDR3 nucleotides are TGTGCCAGCAGCTTAGATGGGGAGGGCACTGAAGCTTTCTTT. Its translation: CASSLDGEGTEAFF.

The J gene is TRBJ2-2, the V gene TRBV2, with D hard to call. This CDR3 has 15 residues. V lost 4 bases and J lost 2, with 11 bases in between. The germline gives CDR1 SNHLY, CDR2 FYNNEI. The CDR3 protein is CASSASSGNTGELFF. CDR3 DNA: TGTGCCAGCAGTGCCAGTTCAGGAAACACCGGGGAGCTGTTTTTT.

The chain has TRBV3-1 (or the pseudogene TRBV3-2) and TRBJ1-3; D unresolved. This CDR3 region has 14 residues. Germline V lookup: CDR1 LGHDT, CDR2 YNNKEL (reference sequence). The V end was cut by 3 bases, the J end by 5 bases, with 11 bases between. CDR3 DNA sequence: TGTGCCAGCAGCCAGGAGTCTCGACGAAACACCATATATTTT. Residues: CASSQESRRNTIYF.

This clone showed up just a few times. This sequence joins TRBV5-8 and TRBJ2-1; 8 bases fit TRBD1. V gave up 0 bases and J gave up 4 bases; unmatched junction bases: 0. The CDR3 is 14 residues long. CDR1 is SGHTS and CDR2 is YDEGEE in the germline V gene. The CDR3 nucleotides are TGTGCCAGCAGCTTGGACAGGGGGTACAATGAGCAGTTCTTC. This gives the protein CASSLDRGYNEQFF.

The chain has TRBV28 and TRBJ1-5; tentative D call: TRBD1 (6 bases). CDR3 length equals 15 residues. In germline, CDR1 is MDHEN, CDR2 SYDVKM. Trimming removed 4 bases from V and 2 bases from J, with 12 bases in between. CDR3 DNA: TGTGCCAGCAGTTCAGGGGAAGTCGGCAATCAGCCCCAGCATTTT. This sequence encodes CASSSGEVGNQPQHF.

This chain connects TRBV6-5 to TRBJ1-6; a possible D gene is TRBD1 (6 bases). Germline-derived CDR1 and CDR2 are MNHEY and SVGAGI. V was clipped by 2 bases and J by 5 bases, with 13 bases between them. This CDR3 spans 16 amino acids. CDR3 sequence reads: CASSYTPWTDNSPLHF. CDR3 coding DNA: TGTGCCAGCAGTTACACCCCCTGGACAGATAATTCACCCCTCCACTTT.

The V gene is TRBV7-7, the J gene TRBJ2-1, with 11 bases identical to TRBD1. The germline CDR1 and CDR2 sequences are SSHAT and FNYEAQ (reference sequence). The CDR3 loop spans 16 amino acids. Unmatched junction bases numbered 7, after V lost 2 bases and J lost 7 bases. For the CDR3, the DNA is TGTGCCAGCAGCTTATTGGGGACAGGGGGTCTGAATGAGCAGTTCTTC. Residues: CASSLLGTGGLNEQFF. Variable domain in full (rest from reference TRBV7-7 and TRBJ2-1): GAGVSQSPRYKVTKRGQDVTLRCDPISSHATLYWYQQALGQGPEFLTYFNYEAQPDKSGLPSDRFSAERPEGSISTLTIQRTEQRDSAMYRCASSLLGTGGLNEQFFGPGTRLTVL.